This T cell receptor (beta chain) appears in the sequencing data of a study of blood T cell repertoires in COVID-19. Study-level background: Both acute and convalescent COVID-19 samples were obtained from the United States, Italy and Spain.

Clones were sequenced by immunoSEQ multiplex PCR, and TCRdb holds only the in-frame ones, with some missing. Of 60,000 to 85,000 clones in the sample, 74% were seen once. V dropped 0 bases and J dropped 4 bases, with 10 bases sitting between them. The CDR3 has 14 residues. The germline CDR1 and CDR2 sequences are SGHDT and YYEEEE. The TCR sequence derives from a human donor with acute or convalescent COVID-19. The donor label of this sample is uncertain. The rearrangement uses TRBV5-6 and TRBJ1-1; D possibly corresponds to TRBD1 (5 bases). The sequenced material came from peripheral blood. In DNA form, the CDR3 reads TGTGCCAGCAGCTTGGGTCCCGGGGGCACTGAAGCTTTCTTT. It specifies CASSLGPGGTEAFF.